These 13 T cell receptor beta chains came from one sample sequenced in a study of blood T cells in healthy people across ages (dated by TCRdb to 2014 to 2015). The library was prepared using 5' RACE. TCRdb lists the instrument as Illumina HiSeq 2500. A second PCR of roughly 7 to 11 cycles was performed with a sample-barcoded 5' primer and a J-beta primer mix. TCRdb ran its own pipeline on the public reads, namely fastp trimming at Q25 and MiXCR clone calling, and kept in-frame beta chains. Here each entry gathers all rows of one CDR3 protein and keeps the most common genes and DNA. For this sample there are hundreds of thousands of distinct CDR3 sequences; 45% to 60% appear just once. The top ten clonotypes cover around an eighth of the sample. Source material: blood. Every receptor here comes from a woman older than 75 in good health.

The CDR3: CATSDSTGGNEQYF. CDR3 nucleotides: TGTGCCACCAGTGATAGTACAGGGGGCAACGAGCAGTACTTC. The gene calls are TRBV24-1 and TRBJ2-7, with TRBD1 matching 9 bases. The CDR3 contains 14 residues. V lost 3 bases and J lost 5; bases outside the gene matches: 4. Per germline, CDR1 KGHDR and CDR2 SFDVKD.

This chain connects TRBV12-3 or TRBV12-4 to TRBJ2-4; a weak D match, TRBD2 (7 bases). Trimming took 8 bases from V and 6 from J, leaving 17 bases between them. The CDR3 extends over 14 amino acids. CDR3 loop: CASCRGASPNIQYF. Written as DNA, the CDR3 is TGTGCCAGCTGTCGGGGGGCATCCCCAAACATTCAGTACTTC.

Ten or more counts support this clonotype. The CDR3 nucleotides are TGTGCCAGCTCACCACGGACCGGGGTTAATTACAATGAGCAGTTCTTC. The encoded protein is CASSPRTGVNYNEQFF. The chain is built from TRBV18 and TRBJ2-1, with a tentative D call TRBD2 (5 bases). The CDR3 loop spans 16 amino acids. Germline CDR1 KGHSH, CDR2 LQKENI. The ends were cut back, 1 base at V and 4 bases at J, with 14 bases in the middle. The entire variable domain, with the rest obtained from reference TRBV18 and TRBJ2-1, is as follows: NAGVMQNPRHLVRRRGQEARLRCSPMKGHSHVYWYRQLPEEGLKFMVYLQKENIIDESGMPKERFSAEFPKEGPSILRIQQVVRGDSAAYFCASSPRTGVNYNEQFFGPGTRLTVL.

J is TRBJ2-3 and V is TRBV6-2 or TRBV6-3; D not certain. The CDR3 runs 15 residues. CDR1 and CDR2 (germline): MNHEY, SVGEGT. V was trimmed by 0 bases and J by 2 bases, leaving 9 bases between them. The CDR3 reads CASSYSRGITDTQYF. The CDR3 DNA reads TGTGCCAGCAGTTACTCGCGCGGTATCACAGATACGCAGTATTTT.

The sample holds many counts of this clonotype. In DNA form, the CDR3 reads TGTGCCAGCAGCGTCCGACAGGGCAGCTATGGCTACACCTTC. This codes for CASSVRQGSYGYTF. The chain carries TRBV7-9 and TRBJ1-2; 7 bases align to TRBD1. V was pared by 5 bases and J by 4 bases, with 7 bases of the junction left unmatched. Germline loops: CDR1 SEHNR, CDR2 FQNEAQ (reference sequence). The CDR3 has 14 residues.

The table lists this clonotype with many counts. The rearrangement links TRBV2 to TRBJ2-1, with 8 bases identical to TRBD2. The germline gives CDR1 SNHLY, CDR2 FYNNEI. The CDR3 spans 15 residues. The ends lost 8 bases at V and 0 bases at J; junction bases unmatched: 6. CDR3 in amino acids: CASFLAGFSYNEQFF. The CDR3 coding sequence is TGTGCCAGCTTCCTAGCGGGTTTCTCCTACAATGAGCAGTTCTTC.

This chain uses TRBV27 with TRBJ2-2, with D unresolved. The CDR3 has 16 amino acids. Trimming took off 5 bases at V and 0 bases at J, with 13 bases between the two ends. Germline V CDR1 and CDR2: MNHEY, SMNVEV (reference sequence). CDR3: CASSPILGSNTGELFF. The CDR3 DNA is TGTGCCAGCAGTCCAATACTGGGATCGAACACCGGGGAGCTGTTTTTT.

At least ten counts were recorded for this clonotype. This chain uses TRBV5-1 with TRBJ2-7, with D uncertain. V gave up 0 bases and J gave up 5 bases, with 12 bases separating them. The CDR3 runs to 14 residues. Germline V gene sequence: CDR1 SGHRS, CDR2 YFSETQ. The CDR3 loop is CASSLAQLPDEQYF. The CDR3 nucleotides are TGCGCCAGCAGCTTGGCCCAACTCCCAGACGAGCAGTACTTC.

As concerns this clonotype: An end of the junction differs from the germline gene, which may be a read error. The chain uses TRBV7-8 and TRBJ2-1, with D unresolved. This CDR3 has 15 amino acids. The germline gives CDR1 SGHVS, CDR2 FQNEAQ. The CDR3 here is CASSLRDSSYDEQFF. CDR3 DNA: TGTGCCAGCAGCTTAAGGGATAGCTCCTACGATGAGCAGTTCTTC.

The chain links TRBV4-3 to TRBJ1-2; no clear D gene. The germline V and J ends were trimmed by 4 bases and 5 bases, with 17 bases remaining between them. This CDR3 has 15 amino acids. The germline V gene has CDR1 LGHNA and CDR2 YSLEER. In nucleotides, the CDR3 is TGCGCCAGCAGCCCTGGGGAGGACGACGGGTATGGCTACACCTTC. It codes for CASSPGEDDGYGYTF.

In this sample, this clonotype turned up many times. This chain links TRBV12-3 or TRBV12-4 with TRBJ2-1, with D tentatively TRBD2 (6 bases). Trimming cost V 4 bases and J 2 bases, with 12 bases left between them. The CDR3 is made up of 15 amino acids. CDR3 amino acids: CASSSARTTYNEQFF. As DNA, the CDR3 is TGTGCCAGCAGTTCAGCCCGGACTACCTACAATGAGCAGTTCTTC.

This sequence joins TRBV28 and TRBJ1-2; D not certain. Per the germline V gene, CDR1 is MDHEN and CDR2 is SYDVKM. V lost 5 bases, J lost 4 bases, and 11 bases lay in between. The CDR3 has 13 amino acids. CDR3 protein: CASSVEEGYGYTF. The DNA for the CDR3 is TGTGCCAGCAGTGTCGAGGAGGGCTATGGCTACACCTTC.

Only a few counts were recorded for this clonotype. This sequence joins TRBV14 and TRBJ2-3, with D unresolved. The CDR3 has 13 residues. Trimming removed 3 bases from V and 4 bases from J, with 8 bases in between. Germline V gives CDR1 SGHDN, CDR2 FVKESK. The CDR3 bases are TGTGCCAGCAGCCATTTAGTGGCAGATACGCAGTATTTT. Translating it yields CASSHLVADTQYF.